A single sample is the source of the 10 T cell receptor beta chains below, sequenced in a study of CD8 T cells in ankylosing spondylitis. Study-wide findings and caveats: The study identified a TCR beta motif of 7 or 8 highly homologous variants that appeared characteristic of ankylosing spondylitis blood.

Each CDR3 protein gets one entry after TCRdb re-called the 5' RACE reads with MiXCR. The sample has 450,000 to 550,000 distinct CDR3 sequences, about 5.2% seen once; the top ten hold under 4.5%. Their antigens are not known. Sequenced input: blood, either unsorted or a sorted T cell fraction (not recorded which). These receptors all stem from a male donor with ankylosing spondylitis.

This clonotype was observed many times. The chain is built from TRBV24-1 and TRBJ2-3, with unresolved D. Trimming removed 2 bases from V and 2 bases from J, with 13 bases in between. The CDR3 loop spans 16 amino acids. Germline V gives CDR1 KGHDR, CDR2 SFDVKD. CDR3 coding DNA: TGTGCCACCAGTGATTATAGGGAAGAAGTCACAGATACGCAGTATTTT. Its protein is CATSDYREEVTDTQYF.

Ten or more counts support this clonotype. This chain links TRBV2 with TRBJ2-7; no definite D call. The germline gives CDR1 SNHLY, CDR2 FYNNEI. The V end lost 2 bases, the J end lost 4 bases, and 18 bases lay between the germline ends. CDR3 size: 16 residues. The CDR3 region is CASSEWTAVKGYEQYF. DNA of the CDR3: TGTGCCAGCAGTGAATGGACGGCGGTCAAGGGATACGAGCAGTACTTC.

This clonotype was observed many times. The V and J genes are TRBV12-3 or TRBV12-4 and TRBJ2-3; D gene ambiguous. The length of the CDR3 is 15 residues. The ends were cut back, 4 bases at V and 1 base at J, with 12 bases in the middle. This CDR3 is CASSSQVDGTDTQYF. In DNA, the CDR3 is TGTGCCAGCAGTTCCCAGGTTGACGGCACAGATACGCAGTATTTT.

Ten or more counts support this clonotype. The chain employs TRBV7-3 and TRBJ1-1, with D uncertain. V was trimmed by 5 bases and J by 1 base, leaving 8 bases between them. CDR3 length: 13 amino acids. Germline V gives CDR1 SGHTA, CDR2 FQGTGA. This chain's CDR3 is CASSPQKNTEAFF. The CDR3, as DNA: TGTGCCAGCAGCCCACAGAAGAACACTGAAGCTTTCTTT.

To note about this clonotype: It may be a read error: a sequence one base away is much more abundant. J is TRBJ2-6 and V is TRBV6-2 or TRBV6-3, with D possibly matching TRBD1 (6 bases). Per germline, CDR1 MNHEY and CDR2 SVGEGT. This CDR3 comprises 15 residues. V dropped 5 bases and J dropped 5 bases, with 13 bases sitting between them. This CDR3 is CASSHREDRANVLTF. The DNA for the CDR3 is TGTGCCAGCAGTCACAGGGAAGATCGGGCCAACGTCCTGACTTTC.

Many counts were recorded for this clonotype. The chain couples TRBV4-1 to TRBJ1-2; no clear D. Germline V CDR1 and CDR2: MGHRA, YSYEKL. The V gene lost 0 bases and the J gene lost 1 base, with 12 bases spanning the gap. This CDR3 is 16 amino acids long. CDR3 bases: TGCGCCAGCAGCCAAGAAGTTCGAAAAAGTAACTATGGCTACACCTTC. It encodes CASSQEVRKSNYGYTF.

Ten or more counts support this clonotype. The rearrangement links TRBV20-1 to TRBJ1-1; no reliable D call. With 0 bases removed from V and 6 bases from J, the gap between germline ends came to 8 bases. Looked up from germline, CDR1 is DFQATT and CDR2 is SNEGSKA (reference sequence). The CDR3 runs to 12 residues. CDR3 bases: TGCAGTGCTAGAGATTTTGGGTCTGAAGCTTTCTTT. Translation gives CSARDFGSEAFF.

This clonotype was detected ten times or more. The chain joins TRBV7-2 to TRBJ2-7; the D gene is possibly TRBD1 (6 bases). Germline CDR1 reads SGHTA; CDR2 reads FQGNSA. The CDR3 has 15 residues. V was shortened by 1 base and J by 3 bases, with 13 bases between the two germline ends. CDR3 nucleotides: TGTGCCAGCAGCTTAGTGACAGGCGGAATCTACGAGCAGTACTTC. Its translation is CASSLVTGGIYEQYF.

The chain has TRBV11-2 and TRBJ2-1, with a tentative D call TRBD2 (6 bases). Germline CDR1 is SGHAT and CDR2 is FQNNGV. The V gene lost 1 base and the J gene lost 2 bases, with 12 bases spanning the gap. The CDR3 loop spans 16 amino acids. CDR3 loop: CASSLVGRSPYNEQFF. In nucleotides, the CDR3 is TGTGCCAGCAGCTTAGTAGGGAGGAGCCCCTACAATGAGCAGTTCTTC.

This clonotype was counted many times. This chain uses TRBV9 with TRBJ2-3; 14 bases match TRBD2. Germline assignment: CDR1 SGDLS and CDR2 YYNGEE. Trimming at V came to 3 bases and at J to 2 bases, leaving 2 bases not matched to a gene. The CDR3 sequence is 16 residues long. This CDR3 reads CASSGLAGGSTDTQYF. DNA for the CDR3: TGTGCCAGCAGCGGACTAGCGGGAGGGTCCACAGATACGCAGTATTTT.